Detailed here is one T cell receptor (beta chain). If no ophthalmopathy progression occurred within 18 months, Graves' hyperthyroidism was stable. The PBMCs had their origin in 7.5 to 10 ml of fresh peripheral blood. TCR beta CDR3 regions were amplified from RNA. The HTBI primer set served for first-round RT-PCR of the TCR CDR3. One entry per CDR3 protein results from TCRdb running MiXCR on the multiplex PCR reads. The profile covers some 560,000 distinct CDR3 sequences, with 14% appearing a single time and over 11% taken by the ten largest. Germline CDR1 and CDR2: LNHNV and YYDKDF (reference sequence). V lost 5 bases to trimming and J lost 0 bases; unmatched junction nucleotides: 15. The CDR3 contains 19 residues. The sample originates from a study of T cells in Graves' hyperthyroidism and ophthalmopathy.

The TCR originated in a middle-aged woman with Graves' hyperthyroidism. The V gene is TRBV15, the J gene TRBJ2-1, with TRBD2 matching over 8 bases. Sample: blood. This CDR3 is CATSDTSGGIGVSYNEQFF. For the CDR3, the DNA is TGTGCCACCAGCGACACTTCGGGAGGGATTGGGGTCTCCTACAATGAGCAGTTCTTC.